This T cell receptor (beta chain) derives from a study of response to subunit inactivated influenza vaccine. This clonotype turned up a few times. Its matching antigen is unknown. General study findings and limits: T cells newly recruited by each seasonal influenza vaccination are few, the authors suggested.

The CDR3 runs 14 residues. The V gene's germline CDR1 is SGHTA and CDR2 FQGNSA. Trimming left V 0 bases short and J 1 base short, with 6 bases between. TCRdb re-derived calls from the RT-PCR reads in MiXCR, one entry per CDR3 protein. The table records hundreds of thousands of distinct CDR3 sequences, about 20% of them present only once. The V and J genes are TRBV7-2 and TRBJ2-5; no definite D call. The clonotype comes from a man between 50 and 69 years old who received an inactivated influenza vaccine. Here the sequenced sample was PBMCs from blood, taken around 22 months after vaccination. The CDR3 region has the DNA TGTGCCAGCAGCTTAGCAGTATTCCAAGAGACCCAGTACTTC. Its protein product is CASSLAVFQETQYF.